The source of this TCR beta chain is a study of blood T cell repertoires in COVID-19. Study-level information: The samples span acute and convalescent COVID-19 from the United States, Italy and Spain.

This clone turned up a few times. The CDR3 totals 11 residues. Germline V gives CDR1 MNHEY, CDR2 SMNVEV (reference sequence). V lost 7 bases and J lost 7, with 9 bases in between. In the original analysis: Nucleated cell number was recorded as an estimate derived from reference gene primer amplification. Profiling relied on immunoSEQ multiplex PCR, and the TCRdb table lists in-frame clones only, not all of them. Clonal size and the V and J genes are those of that table, whereas D and trimming came from the DNA. Among around 200,000 clones listed, 70% to 90% were seen once. The sample comprised peripheral blood. This sequence was found in a woman aged 80 or over with acute or convalescent COVID-19. J is TRBJ2-3 and V is TRBV27; D is possibly TRBD2 (6 bases). The CDR3 here is CASIGGYTQYF. The CDR3 bases are TGTGCCAGCATCGGAGGGTATACGCAGTATTTT.